This T cell receptor (beta chain) was sequenced for a study of blood T cell repertoires in COVID-19. Overall study: The United States, Italy and Spain were the sources of the acute and convalescent COVID-19 samples.

Methods used by the authors: By means of reference gene primer amplification, nucleated cell counts were estimated. Clones were read by immunoSEQ multiplex PCR, and TCRdb kept only the in-frame ones, dropping some. Clone size and V and J calls were adopted from that table, with D and trimming inferred from the DNA. Seen here are around 60,000 clones, 88% observed once, and the top ten hold roughly 4%. This clonotype was sampled from a man between 65 and 85 years old with acute or convalescent COVID-19. Sequencing was done on a sample of peripheral blood.

As DNA, the CDR3 is TGTGCCAGCAGTTTAGGAGCGGGGATGAACACCGGGGAGCTGTTTTTT. As protein: CASSLGAGMNTGELFF. The chain links TRBV27 to TRBJ2-2, with TRBD2 identical over 7 bases. V was clipped by 2 bases and J by 1 base; unmatched bases: 4. Germline V gene data show CDR1 as MNHEY and CDR2 as SMNVEV (reference sequence). This CDR3 has 16 residues.